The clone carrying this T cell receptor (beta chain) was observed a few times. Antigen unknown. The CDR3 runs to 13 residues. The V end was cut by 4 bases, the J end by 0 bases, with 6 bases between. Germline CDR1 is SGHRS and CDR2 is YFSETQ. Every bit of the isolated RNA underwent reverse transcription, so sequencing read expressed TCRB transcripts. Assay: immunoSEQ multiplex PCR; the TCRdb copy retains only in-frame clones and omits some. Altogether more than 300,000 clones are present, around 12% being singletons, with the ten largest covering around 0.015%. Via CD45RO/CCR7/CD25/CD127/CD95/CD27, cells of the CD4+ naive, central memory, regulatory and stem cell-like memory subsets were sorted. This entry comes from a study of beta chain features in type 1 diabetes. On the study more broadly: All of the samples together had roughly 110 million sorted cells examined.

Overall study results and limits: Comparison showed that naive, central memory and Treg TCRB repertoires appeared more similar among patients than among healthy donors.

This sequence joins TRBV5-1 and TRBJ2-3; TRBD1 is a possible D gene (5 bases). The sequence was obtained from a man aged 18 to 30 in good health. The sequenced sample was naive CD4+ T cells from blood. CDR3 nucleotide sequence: TGCGCCAGCAGCCAGGGAAGCACAGATACGCAGTATTTT. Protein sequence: CASSQGSTDTQYF.